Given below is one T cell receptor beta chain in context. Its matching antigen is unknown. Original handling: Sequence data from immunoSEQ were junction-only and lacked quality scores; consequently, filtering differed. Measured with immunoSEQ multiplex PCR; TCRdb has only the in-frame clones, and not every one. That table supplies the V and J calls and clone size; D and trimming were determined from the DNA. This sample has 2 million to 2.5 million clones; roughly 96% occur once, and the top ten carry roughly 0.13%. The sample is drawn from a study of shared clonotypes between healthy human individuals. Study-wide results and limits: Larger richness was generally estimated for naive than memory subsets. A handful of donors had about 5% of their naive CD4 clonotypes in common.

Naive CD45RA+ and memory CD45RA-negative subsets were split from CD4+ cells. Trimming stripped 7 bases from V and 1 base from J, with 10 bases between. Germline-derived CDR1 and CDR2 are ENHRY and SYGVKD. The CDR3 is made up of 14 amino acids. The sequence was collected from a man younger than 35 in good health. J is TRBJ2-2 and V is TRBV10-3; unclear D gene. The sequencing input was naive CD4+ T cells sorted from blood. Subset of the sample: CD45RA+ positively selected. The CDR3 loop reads CAINNGQNTGELFF. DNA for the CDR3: TGTGCCATCAATAACGGGCAGAACACCGGGGAGCTGTTTTTT.